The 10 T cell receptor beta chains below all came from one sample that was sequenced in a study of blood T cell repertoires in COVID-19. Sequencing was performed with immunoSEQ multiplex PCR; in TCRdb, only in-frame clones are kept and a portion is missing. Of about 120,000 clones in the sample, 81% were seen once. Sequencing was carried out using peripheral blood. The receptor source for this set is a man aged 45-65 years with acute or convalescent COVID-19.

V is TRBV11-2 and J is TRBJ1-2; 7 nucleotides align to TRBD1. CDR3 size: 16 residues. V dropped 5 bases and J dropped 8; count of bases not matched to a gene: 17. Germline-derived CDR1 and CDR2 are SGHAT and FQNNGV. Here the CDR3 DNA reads TGTGCCAGCAGCCCGCAAACAGGGGTGGGTTCGAGGGGCTACACCTTC. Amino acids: CASSPQTGVGSRGYTF.

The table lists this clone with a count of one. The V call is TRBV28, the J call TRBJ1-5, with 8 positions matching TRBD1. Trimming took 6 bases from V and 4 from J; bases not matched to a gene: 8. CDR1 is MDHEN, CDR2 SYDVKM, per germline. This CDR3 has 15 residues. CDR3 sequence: CASRLRTGPNQPQHF. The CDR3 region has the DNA TGTGCCAGCAGGCTCCGGACAGGGCCTAATCAGCCCCAGCATTTT.

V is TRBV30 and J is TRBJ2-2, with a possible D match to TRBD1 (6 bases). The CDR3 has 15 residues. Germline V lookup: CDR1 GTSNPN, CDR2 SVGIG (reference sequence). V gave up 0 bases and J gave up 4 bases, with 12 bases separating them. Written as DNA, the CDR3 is TGTGCCTGGAGTGTGGCAGGGGTAATCACCGGGGAGCTGTTTTTT. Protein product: CAWSVAGVITGELFF.

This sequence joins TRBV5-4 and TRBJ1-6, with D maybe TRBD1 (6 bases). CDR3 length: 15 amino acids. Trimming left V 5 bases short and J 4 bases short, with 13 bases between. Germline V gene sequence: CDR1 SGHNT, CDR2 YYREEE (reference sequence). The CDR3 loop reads CASRGGRPYNSPLHF. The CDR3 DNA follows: TGTGCCAGCAGGGGGGGGCGTCCGTATAATTCACCCCTCCACTTT.

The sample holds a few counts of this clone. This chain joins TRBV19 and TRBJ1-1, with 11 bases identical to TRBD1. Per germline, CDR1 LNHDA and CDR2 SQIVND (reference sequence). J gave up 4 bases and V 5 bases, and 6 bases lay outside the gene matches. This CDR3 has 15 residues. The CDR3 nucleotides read TGTGCCAGTAGTCAGGACAGGGGGCTAGGCACTGAAGCTTTCTTT. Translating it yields CASSQDRGLGTEAFF.

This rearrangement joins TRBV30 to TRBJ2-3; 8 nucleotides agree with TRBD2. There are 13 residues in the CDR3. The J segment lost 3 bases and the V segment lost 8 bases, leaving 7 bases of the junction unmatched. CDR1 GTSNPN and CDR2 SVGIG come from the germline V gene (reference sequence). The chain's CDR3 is CAGRQRGTDTQYF. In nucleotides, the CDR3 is TGTGCCGGACGCCAGCGGGGGACAGATACGCAGTATTTT.

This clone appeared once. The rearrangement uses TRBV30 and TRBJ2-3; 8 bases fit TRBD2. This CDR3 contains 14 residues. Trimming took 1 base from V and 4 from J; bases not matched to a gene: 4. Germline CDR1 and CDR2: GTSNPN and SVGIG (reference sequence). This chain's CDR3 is CAWSAGGPSDTQYF. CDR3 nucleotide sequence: TGTGCCTGGAGTGCGGGGGGGCCTTCAGATACGCAGTATTTT.

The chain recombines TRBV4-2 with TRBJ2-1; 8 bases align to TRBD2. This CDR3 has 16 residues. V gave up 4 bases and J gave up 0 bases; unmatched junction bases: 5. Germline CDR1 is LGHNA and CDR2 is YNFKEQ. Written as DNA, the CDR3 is TGTGCCAGCAGCCTGCTACTAGCGGTCTCCTACAATGAGCAGTTCTTC. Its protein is CASSLLLAVSYNEQFF.

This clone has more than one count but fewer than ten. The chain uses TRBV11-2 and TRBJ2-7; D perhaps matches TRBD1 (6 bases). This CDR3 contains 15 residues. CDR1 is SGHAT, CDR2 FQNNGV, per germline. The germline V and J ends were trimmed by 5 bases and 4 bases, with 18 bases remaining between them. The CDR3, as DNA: TGTGCCAGCAGCCAGACCTTCGGGACATATTACGAGCAGTACTTC. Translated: CASSQTFGTYYEQYF.

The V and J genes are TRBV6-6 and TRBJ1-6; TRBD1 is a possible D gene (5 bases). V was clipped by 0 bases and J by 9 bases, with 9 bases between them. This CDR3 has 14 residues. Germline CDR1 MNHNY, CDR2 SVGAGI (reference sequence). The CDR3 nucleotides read TGTGCCAGCAGTTACTCCGTAAGGGGTTCACCCCTCCACTTT. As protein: CASSYSVRGSPLHF.